A single sample is the source of the 30 T cell receptor beta chains below, sequenced in a study of control samples from healthy donors and cancer patients. Clones were read by immunoSEQ multiplex PCR, and TCRdb kept only the in-frame ones, dropping some. The top ten clones hold around 3% of a sample with some 65,000 clones, approximately 88% of them seen once. Specimen: PBMCs. These receptor sequences come from a woman aged 45-65 years with lung cancer.

This clone was seen more than once but under ten times. The chain joins TRBV7-8 to TRBJ1-6, with no clear D. The V gene lost 6 bases and the J gene lost 6 bases, with 6 bases spanning the gap. CDR3 size: 12 residues. CDR1 SGHVS and CDR2 FQNEAQ come from the germline V gene. CDR3 bases: TGTGCCAGCAGGCCGGCTAATTCACCCCTCCACTTT. It specifies CASRPANSPLHF.

The chain has TRBV5-6 and TRBJ1-1; D possibly corresponds to TRBD1 (5 bases). This CDR3 spans 13 amino acids. Germline V CDR1 and CDR2: SGHDT, YYEEEE. V lost 3 bases and J lost 2, with 8 bases in between. The CDR3 spells CASSSTANTEAFF. The CDR3 DNA follows: TGTGCCAGCAGCTCGACAGCTAACACTGAAGCTTTCTTT.

CDR3 coding DNA: TGTGCCAGCAGCGTAACCGGGGGCCAGAAAGAGACCCAGTACTTC. This translates into CASSVTGGQKETQYF. This chain links TRBV9 with TRBJ2-5, with D perhaps matching TRBD1 or TRBD2 (6 bases each). CDR1 and CDR2 (germline): SGDLS, YYNGEE. The CDR3 covers 15 residues. V was trimmed by 1 base and J by 3 bases, leaving 13 bases between them.

This clone was picked up one time. This rearrangement joins TRBV5-6 to TRBJ2-3; 10 positions agree with TRBD2. CDR1 and CDR2 (germline): SGHDT, YYEEEE. V lost 2 bases, J lost 3 bases, and 3 bases stayed unmatched. The CDR3 has 15 residues. The chain's CDR3 is CASSLASGGTDTQYF. CDR3 in DNA: TGTGCCAGCAGCTTAGCTAGCGGGGGAACAGATACGCAGTATTTT.

This chain links TRBV6-5 with TRBJ1-3, with TRBD1 identical over 8 bases. The CDR3 runs to 15 residues. Germline CDR1 is MNHEY and CDR2 is SVGAGI. V lost 2 bases, J lost 1 base, and 1 base stayed unmatched. CDR3 sequence reads: CASSYDRGSGNTIYF. The CDR3 DNA follows: TGTGCCAGCAGTTACGACAGGGGATCTGGAAACACCATATATTTT.

The chain joins TRBV6-4 to TRBJ1-4; D gene uncertain. The CDR3 loop spans 15 amino acids. With 6 bases removed from V and 5 bases from J, the gap between germline ends came to 16 bases. The germline CDR1 and CDR2 sequences are MRHNA and SNTAGT. CDR3 in DNA: TGTGCCAGCAGAAGAGCTCCAGGAAACAATGAAAAACTGTTTTTT. Its protein is CASRRAPGNNEKLFF.

The V call is TRBV5-6, the J call TRBJ1-6, with TRBD1 matching 7 bases. CDR3 size: 15 residues. Per the germline V gene, CDR1 is SGHDT and CDR2 is YYEEEE. Trimming cost V 0 bases and J 5 bases; bases outside gene matches: 2. CDR3 amino acids: CASSLDRGNNSPLHF. DNA of the CDR3: TGTGCCAGCAGCTTGGACAGGGGAAATAATTCACCCCTCCACTTT. Drawing the rest from reference TRBV5-6 and TRBJ1-6, the complete variable domain is DAGVTQSPTHLIKTRGQQVTLRCSPKSGHDTVSWYQQALGQGPQFIFQYYEEEERQRGNFPDRFSGHQFPNYSSELNVNALLLGDSALYLCASSLDRGNNSPLHFGNGTRLTVT.

The chain recombines TRBV6-6 with TRBJ2-5, with D possibly being TRBD2 (5 bases). Germline V gene lookup returns CDR1 MNHNY and CDR2 SVGAGI (reference sequence). V was pared by 6 bases and J by 3 bases, with 14 bases between. The CDR3 sequence is 14 residues long. The CDR3 nucleotides are TGTGCCAGCAGGGACGAGGGCGCGAAAGAGACCCAGTACTTC. This gives the protein CASRDEGAKETQYF.

The chain has TRBV28 and TRBJ1-2; D is unresolved. CDR1 and CDR2 (germline): MDHEN, SYDVKM. V was trimmed by 2 bases and J by 2 bases, leaving 6 bases between them. The CDR3 is 13 residues long. The CDR3 DNA is TGTGCCAGCAGTTTAGGGATGAACTATGGCTACACCTTC. This encodes CASSLGMNYGYTF.

The chain couples TRBV7-2 to TRBJ2-7, with D possibly matching TRBD1 (8 bases). The CDR3 runs to 14 residues. Trimming cost V 3 bases and J 4 bases, with 13 bases left between them. Germline V gene data show CDR1 as SGHTA and CDR2 as FQGNSA. CDR3 nucleotides: TGTGCCAGCAGCTTTGGACAGGGAGGGTACGAGCAGTACTTC. It yields the protein CASSFGQGGYEQYF.

The chain employs TRBV10-3 and TRBJ2-7; 7 bases match TRBD1. With V trimmed by 7 bases and J by 4 bases, 10 bases remained unmatched. Germline V CDR1 and CDR2: ENHRY, SYGVKD. The CDR3 is 14 residues long. CDR3 in amino acids: CAINPGQEYYEQYF. As DNA, the CDR3 is TGTGCCATCAATCCAGGACAGGAGTATTACGAGCAGTACTTC.

The V call is TRBV7-8, the J call TRBJ2-1; 8 nucleotides align to TRBD2. CDR1 and CDR2 (germline): SGHVS, FQNEAQ. The CDR3 runs to 12 residues. V shed 5 bases, J shed 9 bases, and the junction held 3 bases outside the gene matches. CDR3 sequence (DNA): TGTGCCAGCAGCCCGACTAGCGCTGAGCAGTTCTTC. Translation: CASSPTSAEQFF. Together with reference TRBV7-8 and TRBJ2-1, the CDR3 gives the full variable domain: GAGVSQSPRYKVAKRGQDVALRCDPISGHVSLFWYQQALGQGPEFLTYFQNEAQLDKSGLPSDRFFAERPEGSVSTLKIQRTQQEDSAVYLCASSPTSAEQFFGPGTRLTVL.

V gene TRBV3-1 (or the pseudogene TRBV3-2) combines with J gene TRBJ2-7; a possible D gene is TRBD1 (5 bases). The germline CDR1 and CDR2 sequences are LGHDT and YNNKEL (reference sequence). The CDR3 is 12 residues long. The germline V and J ends were trimmed by 4 bases and 7 bases, with 11 bases remaining between them. In DNA form, the CDR3 reads TGTGCCAGCAGCCGACAGTCTTGGGAGCAGTACTTC. Its translation is CASSRQSWEQYF.

CDR3 nucleotides: TGTGCCAGCAGTCGAATAGGGGTTGGGGGTGAAAAACTGTTTTTT. Its protein is CASSRIGVGGEKLFF. V and J are TRBV6-5 and TRBJ1-4, with a possible D match to TRBD1 (5 bases). The CDR3 is 15 residues long. V lost 5 bases to trimming and J lost 7 bases, with 17 bases between them. Germline V gene lookup returns CDR1 MNHEY and CDR2 SVGAGI.

The chain recombines TRBV27 with TRBJ1-5; TRBD1 matches at 9 bases. The CDR3 covers 14 residues. CDR1 and CDR2 from the germline V gene are MNHEY and SMNVEV (reference sequence). With 6 bases clipped from V and 6 bases from J, the junction kept 6 bases outside the gene matches. The CDR3 coding sequence is TGTGCCAGCAGGGGACAGGGTATCGGTCAGCCCCAGCATTTT. Amino acids: CASRGQGIGQPQHF.

The chain combines TRBV6-5 with TRBJ2-1, with D perhaps matching TRBD1 or TRBD2 (6 bases each). Germline assignment: CDR1 MNHEY and CDR2 SVGAGI. The CDR3 runs to 14 residues. Between the trimmed V and J ends, which lost 6 bases and 8 bases, there was a span of 17 bases. CDR3 in amino acids: CASRGGLGGDEQFF. The DNA of the CDR3 is TGTGCCAGCAGAGGGGGGCTAGGTGGGGATGAGCAGTTCTTC.

This clone was counted only a few times. The rearrangement joins TRBV12-5 to TRBJ1-5; no clear D. V lost 2 bases and J lost 0, with 20 bases in between. The CDR3 runs 19 residues. Germline CDR1 and CDR2: LGHNT and FRNRAP. CDR3 in DNA: TGTGCTAGTGGTTTGATACGAGACGGAGACTCTTATAGCAATCAGCCCCAGCATTTT. Translated, it gives CASGLIRDGDSYSNQPQHF.

The chain links TRBV5-1 to TRBJ1-1, with TRBD1 matching 8 bases. Trimming at V came to 3 bases and at J to 1 base, leaving 8 bases not matched to a gene. Germline V gene lookup returns CDR1 SGHRS and CDR2 YFSETQ. The CDR3 extends over 16 amino acids. The CDR3 here is CASSSGQGLWNTEAFF. The CDR3 nucleotides read TGCGCCAGCAGCTCTGGACAGGGTCTTTGGAACACTGAAGCTTTCTTT.

The rearrangement joins TRBV5-5 to TRBJ2-3; 7 nucleotides line up with TRBD2. CDR1 is SGHKS, CDR2 YYEKEE, per germline (reference sequence). Losses at the gene ends were 0 bases for V and 1 base for J; bases not matched to a gene: 11. This CDR3 region has 18 residues. The CDR3 nucleotides read TGTGCCAGCAGCTTGGTGGCTAGCGGTGGGGGAGGCACAGATACGCAGTATTTT. Translation: CASSLVASGGGGTDTQYF.

The rearrangement links TRBV7-9 to TRBJ1-5; 7 bases line up with TRBD1. Germline V gives CDR1 SEHNR, CDR2 FQNEAQ (reference sequence). Trimming at V came to 5 bases and at J to 3 bases, leaving 4 bases not matched to a gene. The CDR3 has 14 residues. CDR3 sequence: CASSAGTDNQPQHF. In DNA, the CDR3 is TGTGCCAGCAGCGCCGGGACAGACAATCAGCCCCAGCATTTT.

The chain employs TRBV27 and TRBJ1-2; tentative D call: TRBD1 (5 bases). V dropped 0 bases and J dropped 0 bases, with 11 bases sitting between them. CDR1 MNHEY and CDR2 SMNVEV come from the germline V gene (reference sequence). There are 16 residues in the CDR3. Written as DNA, the CDR3 is TGTGCCAGCAGTTTATCGATCGGGGCCACTAACTATGGCTACACCTTC. This gives the protein CASSLSIGATNYGYTF.

The V gene is TRBV10-3, the J gene TRBJ2-3; 7 nucleotides line up with TRBD1. The junction had 6 bases not matched to a gene; V was cut back by 2 bases and J by 4 bases. The CDR3 has 15 residues. Germline assignment: CDR1 ENHRY and CDR2 SYGVKD. The CDR3 nucleotides read TGTGCCATCAGTGAGATGGACAGGACCCCAGATACGCAGTATTTT. It specifies CAISEMDRTPDTQYF.

DNA for the CDR3: TGCAGCGTTGAAGACAGTTGGTTATATGGCTACACCTTC. Encoded protein: CSVEDSWLYGYTF. The chain links TRBV29-1 to TRBJ1-2; no clear D gene. This CDR3 has 13 amino acids. Germline assignment: CDR1 SQVTM and CDR2 ANQGSEA. The V end was cut by 0 bases, the J end by 5 bases, with 10 bases between.

The count of this clone is one. The chain recombines TRBV19 with TRBJ2-3; D is possibly TRBD2 (5 bases). The CDR3 is 15 amino acids. V shed 3 bases and J shed 1 base, with 11 bases lying between them. Germline loops: CDR1 LNHDA, CDR2 SQIVND (reference sequence). This CDR3 reads CASSMKDGGTDTQYF. The CDR3 DNA sequence: TGTGCCAGTAGTATGAAGGACGGGGGCACAGATACGCAGTATTTT. Looking up the rest from reference TRBV19 and TRBJ2-3 gives the full variable domain: DGGITQSPKYLFRKEGQNVTLSCEQNLNHDAMYWYRQDPGQGLRLIYYSQIVNDFQKGDIAEGYSVSREKKESFPLTVTSAQKNPTAFYLCASSMKDGGTDTQYFGPGTRLTVL.

This chain links TRBV5-6 with TRBJ1-2; no clear D gene. CDR1 is SGHDT and CDR2 is YYEEEE in the germline V gene. The CDR3 sequence is 14 residues long. V was cut by 1 base and J by 4 bases, with 11 bases left in between. CDR3 sequence (DNA): TGTGCCAGCAGCTTGTTGGCAAGGATCTATGGCTACACCTTC. This translates into CASSLLARIYGYTF.

The sample holds a few counts of this clone. The chain uses TRBV27 and TRBJ1-1; D is uncertain. The V gene's germline CDR1 is MNHEY and CDR2 SMNVEV (reference sequence). The ends were cut back, 3 bases at V and 0 bases at J, with 5 bases in the middle. The CDR3 spans 13 residues. DNA of the CDR3: TGTGCCAGCAGTTTTAACCTGAACACTGAAGCTTTCTTT. As protein: CASSFNLNTEAFF.

The chain has TRBV9 and TRBJ2-6; TRBD1 is a possible D gene (5 bases). This CDR3 has 16 residues. V was clipped by 3 bases and J by 0 bases, with 10 bases between them. Germline assignment: CDR1 SGDLS and CDR2 YYNGEE. The CDR3 DNA reads as TGTGCCAGCAGCGCCCGGACAAGCTCTGGGGCCAACGTCCTGACTTTC. Translating gives CASSARTSSGANVLTF.

The genes are TRBV7-9 and TRBJ1-4, with D uncertain. The CDR3 loop spans 15 amino acids. Germline loops: CDR1 SEHNR, CDR2 FQNEAQ (reference sequence). V was trimmed by 5 bases and J by 5 bases, leaving 15 bases between them. The CDR3 protein is CASSQTGNKNEKLFF. The DNA for the CDR3 is TGTGCCAGCAGCCAAACGGGAAATAAAAATGAAAAACTGTTTTTT.

CDR3 sequence (DNA): TGTGCCACCAGCAGAGGGTACACCGAATACACAGATACGCAGTATTTT. Encoded protein: CATSRGYTEYTDTQYF. V usage is TRBV15 and J usage is TRBJ2-3; D not certain. The V gene's germline CDR1 is LNHNV and CDR2 YYDKDF (reference sequence). Trimming left V 1 base short and J 2 bases short, with 13 bases between. The CDR3 extends over 16 amino acids.

V usage is TRBV18 and J usage is TRBJ2-2; no clear D gene. The germline CDR1 and CDR2 sequences are KGHSH and LQKENI. The ends were cut back, 2 bases at V and 5 bases at J, with 6 bases in the middle. CDR3 length: 13 residues. CDR3 loop: CASSPGVTGELFF. In nucleotides, the CDR3 is TGTGCCAGCTCACCAGGGGTAACCGGGGAGCTGTTTTTT.